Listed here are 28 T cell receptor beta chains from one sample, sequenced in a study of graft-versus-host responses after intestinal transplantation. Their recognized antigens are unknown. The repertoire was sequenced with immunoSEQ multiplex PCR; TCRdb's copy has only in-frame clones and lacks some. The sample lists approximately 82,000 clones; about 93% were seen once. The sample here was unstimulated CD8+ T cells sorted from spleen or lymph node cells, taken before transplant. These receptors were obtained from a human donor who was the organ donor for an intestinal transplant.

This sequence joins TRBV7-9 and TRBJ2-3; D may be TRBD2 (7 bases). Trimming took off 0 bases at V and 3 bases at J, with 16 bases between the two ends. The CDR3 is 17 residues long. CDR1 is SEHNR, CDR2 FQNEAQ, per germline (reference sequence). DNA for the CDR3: TGTGCCAGCAGCTTAGCTATGGGGGGGGCGCAAACAGATACGCAGTATTTT. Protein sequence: CASSLAMGGAQTDTQYF.

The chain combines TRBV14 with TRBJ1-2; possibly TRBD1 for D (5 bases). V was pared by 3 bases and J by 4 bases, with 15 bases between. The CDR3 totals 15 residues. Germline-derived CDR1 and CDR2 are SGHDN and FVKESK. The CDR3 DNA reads TGTGCCAGCAGCCATTCTCCAGGGTTTAGCTATGGCTACACCTTC. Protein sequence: CASSHSPGFSYGYTF.

The CDR3 nucleotides read TGTGCCATCAGTGAGTCGGCAGAAACAAACCCGAGCAATCAGCCCCAGCATTTT. Translating gives CAISESAETNPSNQPQHF. The gene calls are TRBV10-3 and TRBJ1-5, with D unclear. Per the germline V gene, CDR1 is ENHRY and CDR2 is SYGVKD. Trimming shortened V by 0 bases and J by 1 base, and 16 bases separated the two germline ends. The CDR3 is 18 residues long.

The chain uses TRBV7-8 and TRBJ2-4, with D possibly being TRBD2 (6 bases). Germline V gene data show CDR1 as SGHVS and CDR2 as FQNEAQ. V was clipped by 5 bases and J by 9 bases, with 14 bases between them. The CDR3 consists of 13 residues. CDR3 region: CASSARGSVIQYF. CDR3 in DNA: TGTGCCAGCAGCGCGCGGGGTTCGGTCATTCAGTACTTC. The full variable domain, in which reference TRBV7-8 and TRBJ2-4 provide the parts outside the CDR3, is GAGVSQSPRYKVAKRGQDVALRCDPISGHVSLFWYQQALGQGPEFLTYFQNEAQLDKSGLPSDRFFAERPEGSVSTLKIQRTQQEDSAVYLCASSARGSVIQYFGAGTRLSVL.

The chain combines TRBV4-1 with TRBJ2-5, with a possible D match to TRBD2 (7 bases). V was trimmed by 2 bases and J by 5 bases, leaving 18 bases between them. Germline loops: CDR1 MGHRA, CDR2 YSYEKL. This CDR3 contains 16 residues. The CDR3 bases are TGCGCCAGCAGCCAAACGCTAGGGGGGGCCCAGGAGACCCAGTACTTC. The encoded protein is CASSQTLGGAQETQYF.

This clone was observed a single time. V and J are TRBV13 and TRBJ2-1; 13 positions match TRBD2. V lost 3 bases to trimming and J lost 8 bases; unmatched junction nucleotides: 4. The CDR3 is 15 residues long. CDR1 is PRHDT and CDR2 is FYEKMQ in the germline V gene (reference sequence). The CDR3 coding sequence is TGTGCCAGCAGCTTTGGACTAGCGGGAGTTTATGAGCAGTTCTTC. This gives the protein CASSFGLAGVYEQFF.

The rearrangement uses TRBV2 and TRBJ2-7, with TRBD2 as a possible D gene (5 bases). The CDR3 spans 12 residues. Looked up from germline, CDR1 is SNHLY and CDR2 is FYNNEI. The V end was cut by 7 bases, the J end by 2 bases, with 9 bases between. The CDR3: CASTGLTYEQYF. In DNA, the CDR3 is TGTGCCAGCACGGGATTAACCTACGAGCAGTACTTC.

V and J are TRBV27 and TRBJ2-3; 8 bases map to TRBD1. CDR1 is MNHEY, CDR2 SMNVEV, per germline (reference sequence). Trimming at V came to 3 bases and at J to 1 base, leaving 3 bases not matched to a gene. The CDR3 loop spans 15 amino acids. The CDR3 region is CASSLPGQGTDTQYF. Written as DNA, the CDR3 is TGTGCCAGCAGTTTGCCGGGACAGGGCACAGATACGCAGTATTTT.

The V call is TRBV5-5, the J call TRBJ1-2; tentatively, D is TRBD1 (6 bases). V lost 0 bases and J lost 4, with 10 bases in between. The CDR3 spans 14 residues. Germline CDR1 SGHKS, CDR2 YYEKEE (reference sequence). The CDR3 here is CASSLEDSLYGYTF. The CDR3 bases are TGTGCCAGCAGCTTGGAGGACAGCCTCTATGGCTACACCTTC.

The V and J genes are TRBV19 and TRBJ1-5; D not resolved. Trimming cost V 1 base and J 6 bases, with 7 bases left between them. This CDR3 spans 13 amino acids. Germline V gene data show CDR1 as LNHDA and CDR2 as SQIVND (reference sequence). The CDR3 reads CASSIVSGQPQHF. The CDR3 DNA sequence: TGTGCCAGTAGTATAGTTTCCGGTCAGCCCCAGCATTTT.

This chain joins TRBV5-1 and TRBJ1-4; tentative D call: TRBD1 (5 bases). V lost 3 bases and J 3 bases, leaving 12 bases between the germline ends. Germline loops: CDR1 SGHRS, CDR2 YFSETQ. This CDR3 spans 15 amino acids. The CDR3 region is CASSSGRGANEKLFF. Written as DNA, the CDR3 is TGCGCCAGCAGCTCGGGGAGGGGAGCTAATGAAAAACTGTTTTTT.

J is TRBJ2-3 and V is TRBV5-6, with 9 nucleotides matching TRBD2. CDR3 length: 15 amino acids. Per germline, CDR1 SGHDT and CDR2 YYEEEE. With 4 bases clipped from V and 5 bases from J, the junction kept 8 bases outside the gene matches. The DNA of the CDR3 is TGTGCCAGCAGCCCGGTAGCGGGAGAGGTAGATACGCAGTATTTT. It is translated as CASSPVAGEVDTQYF.

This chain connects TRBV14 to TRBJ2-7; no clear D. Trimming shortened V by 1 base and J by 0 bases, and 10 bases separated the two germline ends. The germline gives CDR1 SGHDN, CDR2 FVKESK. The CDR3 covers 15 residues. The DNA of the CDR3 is TGTGCCAGCAGCCAAGGTCAGGTTCTCTCCTACGAGCAGTACTTC. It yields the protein CASSQGQVLSYEQYF.

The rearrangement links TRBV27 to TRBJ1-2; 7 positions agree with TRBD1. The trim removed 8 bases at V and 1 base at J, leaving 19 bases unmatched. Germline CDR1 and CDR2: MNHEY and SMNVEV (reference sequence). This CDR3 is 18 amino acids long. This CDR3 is CASLKFWDSKTINYGYTF. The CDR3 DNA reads TGTGCCAGCTTGAAATTCTGGGACAGTAAAACTATTAACTATGGCTACACCTTC.

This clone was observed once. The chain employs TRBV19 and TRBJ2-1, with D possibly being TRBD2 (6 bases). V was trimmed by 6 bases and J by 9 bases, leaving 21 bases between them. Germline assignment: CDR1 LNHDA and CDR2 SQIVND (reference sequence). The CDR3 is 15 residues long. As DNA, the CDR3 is TGTGCCAGTAGAGAGTCCAGCGGGCGCGCATCTGAGCAGTTCTTC. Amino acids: CASRESSGRASEQFF.

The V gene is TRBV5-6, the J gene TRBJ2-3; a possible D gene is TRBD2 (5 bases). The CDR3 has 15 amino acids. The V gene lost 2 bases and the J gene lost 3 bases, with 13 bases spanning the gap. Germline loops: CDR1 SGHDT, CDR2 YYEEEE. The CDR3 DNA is TGTGCCAGCAGCTTACCGGGGTCCCCGACAGATACGCAGTATTTT. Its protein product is CASSLPGSPTDTQYF.

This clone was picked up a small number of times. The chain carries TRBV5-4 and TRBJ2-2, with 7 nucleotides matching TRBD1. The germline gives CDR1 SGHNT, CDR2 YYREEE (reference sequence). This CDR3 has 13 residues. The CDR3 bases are TGTGCAGGGGGCCTAGAGGACACCGGGGAGCTGTTTTTT. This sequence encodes CAGGLEDTGELFF.

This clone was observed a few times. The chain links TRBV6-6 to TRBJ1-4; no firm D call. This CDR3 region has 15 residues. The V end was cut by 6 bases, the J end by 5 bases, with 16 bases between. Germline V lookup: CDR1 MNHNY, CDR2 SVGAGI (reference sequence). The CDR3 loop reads CASSRRETGNEKLFF. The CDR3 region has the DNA TGTGCCAGCAGCAGAAGGGAGACGGGGAATGAAAAACTGTTTTTT.

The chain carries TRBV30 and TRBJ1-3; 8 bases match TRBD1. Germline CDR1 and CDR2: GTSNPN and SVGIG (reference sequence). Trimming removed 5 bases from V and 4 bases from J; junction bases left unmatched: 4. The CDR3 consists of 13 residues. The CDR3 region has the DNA TGTGCCTGGGGGACAGGAGCGGGAAACACCATATATTTT. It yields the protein CAWGTGAGNTIYF.

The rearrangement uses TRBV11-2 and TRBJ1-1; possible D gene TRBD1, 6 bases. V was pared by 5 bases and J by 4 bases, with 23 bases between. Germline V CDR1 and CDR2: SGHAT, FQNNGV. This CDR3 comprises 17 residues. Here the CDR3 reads CASSIGGGWQVGTEAFF. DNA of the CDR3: TGTGCCAGCAGCATAGGGGGGGGGTGGCAGGTTGGCACTGAAGCTTTCTTT. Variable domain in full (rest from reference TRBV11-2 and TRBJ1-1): EAGVAQSPRYKIIEKRQSVAFWCNPISGHATLYWYQQILGQGPKLLIQFQNNGVVDDSQLPKDRFSAERLKGVDSTLKIQPAKLEDSAVYLCASSIGGGWQVGTEAFFGQGTRLTVV.

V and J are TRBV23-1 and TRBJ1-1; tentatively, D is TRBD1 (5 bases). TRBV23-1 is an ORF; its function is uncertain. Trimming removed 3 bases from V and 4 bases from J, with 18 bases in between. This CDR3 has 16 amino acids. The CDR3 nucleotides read TGCGCCAGCAGTCATCCTACCCAGGGAGGTGCCACTGAAGCTTTCTTT. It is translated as CASSHPTQGGATEAFF.

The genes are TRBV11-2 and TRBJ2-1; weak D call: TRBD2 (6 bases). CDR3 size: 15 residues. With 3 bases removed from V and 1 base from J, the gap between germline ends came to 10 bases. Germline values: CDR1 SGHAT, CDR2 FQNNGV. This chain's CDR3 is CASSFGLASYNEQFF. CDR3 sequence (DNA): TGTGCCAGCAGCTTTGGTCTAGCGTCCTACAATGAGCAGTTCTTC. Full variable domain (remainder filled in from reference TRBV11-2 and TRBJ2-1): EAGVAQSPRYKIIEKRQSVAFWCNPISGHATLYWYQQILGQGPKLLIQFQNNGVVDDSQLPKDRFSAERLKGVDSTLKIQPAKLEDSAVYLCASSFGLASYNEQFFGPGTRLTVL.

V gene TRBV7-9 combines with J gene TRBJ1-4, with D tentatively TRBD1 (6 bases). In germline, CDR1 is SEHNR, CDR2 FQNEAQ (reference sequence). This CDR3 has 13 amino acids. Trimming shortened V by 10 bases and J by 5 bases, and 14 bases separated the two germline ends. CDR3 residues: CAMGQDSNEKLFF. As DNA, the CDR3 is TGTGCCATGGGACAAGACTCGAATGAAAAACTGTTTTTT.

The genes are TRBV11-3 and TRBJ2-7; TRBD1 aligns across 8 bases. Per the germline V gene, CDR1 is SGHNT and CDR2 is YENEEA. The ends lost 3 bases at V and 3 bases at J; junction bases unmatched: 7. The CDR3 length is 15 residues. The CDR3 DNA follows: TGTGCCAGCAGCTTCCCGCGCAGGGGGCTCTACGAGCAGTACTTC. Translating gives CASSFPRRGLYEQYF.

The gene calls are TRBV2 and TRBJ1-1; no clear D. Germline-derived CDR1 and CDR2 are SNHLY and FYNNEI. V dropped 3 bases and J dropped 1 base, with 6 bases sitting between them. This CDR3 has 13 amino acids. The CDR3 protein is CASSDMANTEAFF. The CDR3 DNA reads TGTGCCAGCAGTGACATGGCGAACACTGAAGCTTTCTTT.

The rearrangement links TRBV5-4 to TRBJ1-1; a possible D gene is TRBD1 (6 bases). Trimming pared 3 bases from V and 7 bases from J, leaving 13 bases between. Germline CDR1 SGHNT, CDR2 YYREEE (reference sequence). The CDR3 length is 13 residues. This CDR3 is CASSSGGGLEAFF. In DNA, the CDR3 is TGTGCCAGCAGCTCGGGTGGGGGCCTTGAAGCTTTCTTT.

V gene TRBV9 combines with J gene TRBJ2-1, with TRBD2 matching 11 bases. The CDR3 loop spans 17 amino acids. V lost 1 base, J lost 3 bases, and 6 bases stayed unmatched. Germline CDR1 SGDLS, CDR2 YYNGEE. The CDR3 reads CASSVQIAGGLYNEQFF. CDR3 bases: TGTGCCAGCAGCGTACAGATAGCGGGGGGGCTCTACAATGAGCAGTTCTTC.

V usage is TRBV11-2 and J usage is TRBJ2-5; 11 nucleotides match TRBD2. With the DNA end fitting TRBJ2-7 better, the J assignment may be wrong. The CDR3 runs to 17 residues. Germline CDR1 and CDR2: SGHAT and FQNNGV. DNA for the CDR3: TGTGCCAGCAGCTCGCGTCCGGGACTAGCGGTGCACTACGAGCAGTACTTC. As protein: CASSSRPGLAVHYEQYF.